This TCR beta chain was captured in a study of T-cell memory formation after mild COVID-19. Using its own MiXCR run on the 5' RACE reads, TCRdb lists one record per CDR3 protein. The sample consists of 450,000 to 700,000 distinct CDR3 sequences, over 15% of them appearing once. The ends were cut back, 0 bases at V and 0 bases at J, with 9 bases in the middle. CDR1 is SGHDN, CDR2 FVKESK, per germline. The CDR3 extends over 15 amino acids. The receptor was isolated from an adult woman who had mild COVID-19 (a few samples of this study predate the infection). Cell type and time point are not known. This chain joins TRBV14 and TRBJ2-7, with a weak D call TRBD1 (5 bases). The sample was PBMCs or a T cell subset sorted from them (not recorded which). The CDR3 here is CASSQDYRSSYEQYF. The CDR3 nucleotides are TGTGCCAGCAGCCAAGATTACAGGAGCTCCTACGAGCAGTACTTC.